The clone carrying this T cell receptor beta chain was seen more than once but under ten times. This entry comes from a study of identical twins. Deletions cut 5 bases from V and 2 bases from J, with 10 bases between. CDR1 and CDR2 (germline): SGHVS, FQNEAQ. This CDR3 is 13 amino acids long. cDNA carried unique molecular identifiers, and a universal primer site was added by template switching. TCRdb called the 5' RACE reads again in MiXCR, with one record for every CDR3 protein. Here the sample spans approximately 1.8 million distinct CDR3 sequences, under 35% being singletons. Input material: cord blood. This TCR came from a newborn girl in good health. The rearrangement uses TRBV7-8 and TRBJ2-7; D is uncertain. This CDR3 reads CASSLNHPYEQYF. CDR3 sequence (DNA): TGTGCCAGCAGCCTCAATCACCCCTACGAGCAGTACTTC.